Detailed here is one T cell receptor beta chain. As yet, its antigen is unknown. A read error may be the cause here, since a much bigger clone is one base away. These data come from a study of blood T cells in healthy people across ages. Then a second PCR, running about 6 to 11 cycles, was carried out with a sample-barcoded 5' primer and a J-beta primer mix. The template-switch adaptor, which had 12 random nucleotides, put a tag on each cDNA molecule. MiXCR, run by TCRdb on the 5' RACE reads, gives a single entry per CDR3 protein. The repertoire includes 920,000 or so distinct CDR3 sequences, 40% to 55% of them detected once, and over 15% sits in the top ten. This CDR3 has 16 residues. Germline V gene sequence: CDR1 LGHNA, CDR2 YNFKEQ. Study-wide points: Considered underestimates were the diversity estimates obtained from one million T cells.

The sequence came from a woman in her fifties or sixties in good health. The sequenced sample consisted of blood. The chain uses TRBV4-2 and TRBJ2-5, with 10 nucleotides matching TRBD2. The tail of the sequence fits TRBJ2-7 better, so the J call may be wrong. The CDR3 nucleotides are TGTGCCAGCAGCCAAGATGTAACTAGCGGGACCTACGAGCAGTACTTC. Its translation: CASSQDVTSGTYEQYF.